The 28 T cell receptor beta chains given below trace back to one sample, sequenced in a study of glioma-infiltrating T cells after dendritic cell vaccination. The assay was immunoSEQ multiplex PCR, and TCRdb's table has in-frame clones only and misses some. The table lists tens of thousands of clones, around 79% of them singletons. Sequenced here: blood, sampled before dendritic cell vaccination. The receptors were sampled from a human donor with glioblastoma.

This clone was recorded once. The chain links TRBV5-1 to TRBJ2-3; 9 nucleotides align to TRBD1. The V gene's germline CDR1 is SGHRS and CDR2 YFSETQ. The CDR3 consists of 15 residues. V trimming: 6 bases; J trimming: 5 bases; junction bases outside the gene matches: 10. CDR3 coding DNA: TGCGCCAGCACTAATCCGGGACAGGGTATAGATACGCAGTATTTT. Protein: CASTNPGQGIDTQYF.

This sequence joins TRBV2 and TRBJ2-7; D may be TRBD1 (5 bases). The CDR3 totals 12 residues. The germline V gene has CDR1 SNHLY and CDR2 FYNNEI. The V and J ends lost 4 bases and 5 bases respectively, with 9 bases between them. The CDR3 region is CASSVRGHEQYV. The CDR3 nucleotides read TGTGCCAGCAGTGTTAGGGGCCACGAGCAGTACGTC.

This chain joins TRBV7-2 and TRBJ2-1; 13 positions agree with TRBD2. Germline assignment: CDR1 SGHTA and CDR2 FQGNSA. The CDR3 totals 16 residues. Germline trimming cut 1 base from V and 10 bases from J; bases unmatched to any gene: 7. DNA of the CDR3: TGTGCCAGCAGCTTAGAACTAGCGGGAGGGCACCGGGAGCAGTTCTTC. This encodes CASSLELAGGHREQFF.

The chain carries TRBV11-2 and TRBJ2-7; TRBD1 matches at 8 bases. Unmatched junction bases numbered 8, after V lost 1 base and J lost 6 bases. Germline CDR1 reads SGHAT; CDR2 reads FQNNGV. The CDR3 is 15 amino acids. The CDR3 sequence: CASSLGVQGASEQYF. CDR3 in DNA: TGTGCCAGCAGCTTAGGTGTGCAGGGGGCAAGCGAGCAGTACTTC. Filled out from reference TRBV11-2 and TRBJ2-7, the complete variable domain reads EAGVAQSPRYKIIEKRQSVAFWCNPISGHATLYWYQQILGQGPKLLIQFQNNGVVDDSQLPKDRFSAERLKGVDSTLKIQPAKLEDSAVYLCASSLGVQGASEQYFGPGTRLTVT.

V usage is TRBV15 and J usage is TRBJ2-5; 9 bases fit TRBD2. V trimming: 0 bases; J trimming: 5 bases; junction bases outside the gene matches: 10. CDR1 LNHNV and CDR2 YYDKDF come from the germline V gene (reference sequence). This CDR3 comprises 17 residues. CDR3 in DNA: TGTGCCACCAGCAGAGATGGGGCGGGAGGGGTTCGCGAGACCCAGTACTTC. Translated: CATSRDGAGGVRETQYF.

The J gene is TRBJ2-2, the V gene TRBV27, with 7 bases fitting TRBD1. The CDR3 has 16 amino acids. Unmatched junction bases numbered 7, after V lost 5 bases and J lost 1 base. Germline CDR1 is MNHEY and CDR2 is SMNVEV (reference sequence). CDR3 amino acids: CASSTRQGGNTGELFF. The CDR3 DNA reads TGTGCCAGCAGTACCCGACAGGGTGGGAACACCGGGGAGCTGTTTTTT.

The CDR3 reads CASSLVAGGTGELFF. The CDR3 DNA sequence: TGCGCCAGCAGCTTGGTCGCGGGGGGGACCGGGGAGCTGTTTTTT. The genes are TRBV5-1 and TRBJ2-2; 9 nucleotides match TRBD2. The V and J ends lost 0 bases and 5 bases, in that order; junction bases with no gene match: 2. The germline gives CDR1 SGHRS, CDR2 YFSETQ. This CDR3 is built from 15 residues.

This clone was recorded a few times. Other DNA sequences in the sample encode the same CDR3. V is TRBV9 and J is TRBJ2-3, with 9 bases aligning to TRBD2. Germline loops: CDR1 SGDLS, CDR2 YYNGEE. The CDR3 contains 15 residues. V lost 0 bases, J lost 2 bases, and 1 base stayed unmatched. CDR3: CASSVGLAATDTQYF. In DNA form, the CDR3 reads TGTGCCAGCAGCGTAGGACTAGCGGCCACAGATACGCAGTATTTT.

The V call is TRBV5-6, the J call TRBJ2-1, with D possibly matching TRBD2 (5 bases). This CDR3 contains 15 residues. Trimming removed 4 bases at V and 5 bases at J, with 16 bases between. Germline loops: CDR1 SGHDT, CDR2 YYEEEE. The CDR3 DNA follows: TGTGCCAGCAGCCGGGGTCGTTGGAGAGACAATGAGCAGTTCTTC. This encodes CASSRGRWRDNEQFF. The variable domain in full, with the rest retrieved from reference TRBV5-6 and TRBJ2-1, is DAGVTQSPTHLIKTRGQQVTLRCSPKSGHDTVSWYQQALGQGPQFIFQYYEEEERQRGNFPDRFSGHQFPNYSSELNVNALLLGDSALYLCASSRGRWRDNEQFFGPGTRLTVL.

The rearrangement links TRBV4-2 to TRBJ1-1, with 7 nucleotides matching TRBD1. V lost 1 base to trimming and J lost 6 bases; unmatched junction nucleotides: 5. Germline CDR1 LGHNA, CDR2 YNFKEQ. CDR3 length equals 14 residues. CDR3 amino acids: CASSQGGTDSEAFF. CDR3 DNA: TGTGCCAGCAGCCAAGGCGGGACAGACTCTGAAGCTTTCTTT.

This clone ranks as medium-sized. The gene calls are TRBV6-1 and TRBJ2-1; tentative D call: TRBD2 (7 bases). CDR3 length: 13 amino acids. The germline gives CDR1 MNHNS, CDR2 SASEGT. Trimming stripped 7 bases from V and 9 bases from J, with 16 bases between. CDR3 nucleotides: TGTGCCAGCACCCTGGGGGGGCAAAGTGAGCAGTTCTTC. Translation: CASTLGGQSEQFF.

The chain has TRBV5-1 and TRBJ2-3; D may be TRBD1 (5 bases). In germline, CDR1 is SGHRS, CDR2 YFSETQ. With 0 bases removed from V and 4 bases from J, the gap between germline ends came to 12 bases. The CDR3 totals 15 residues. CDR3 loop: CASSLAGDRADTQYF. CDR3 in DNA: TGCGCCAGCAGCTTGGCCGGCGACAGAGCAGATACGCAGTATTTT. The complete variable domain, with remaining parts taken from reference TRBV5-1 and TRBJ2-3, reads KAGVTQTPRYLIKTRGQQVTLSCSPISGHRSVSWYQQTPGQGLQFLFEYFSETQRNKGNFPGRFSGRQFSNSRSEMNVSTLELGDSALYLCASSLAGDRADTQYFGPGTRLTVL.

This clone has ten or more counts. The V gene is TRBV7-9, the J gene TRBJ2-5; 10 bases agree with TRBD2. The CDR3 is 14 residues long. Germline loops: CDR1 SEHNR, CDR2 FQNEAQ (reference sequence). The J segment lost 5 bases and the V segment lost 6 bases, leaving 6 bases of the junction unmatched. The CDR3 loop is CASSLAGVSETQYF. CDR3 bases: TGTGCCAGCAGTCTAGCGGGAGTTTCTGAGACCCAGTACTTC.

The chain combines TRBV28 with TRBJ2-3; the D gene is possibly TRBD1 (5 bases). The germline V and J ends were trimmed by 5 bases and 3 bases, with 12 bases remaining between them. Germline V CDR1 and CDR2: MDHEN, SYDVKM. The length of the CDR3 is 14 residues. CDR3: CASSTYRQTDTQYF. The CDR3 DNA reads TGTGCCAGCAGTACATATCGACAGACAGATACGCAGTATTTT.

CDR3 in DNA: TGCGCCAGCAGGATAGGACAGCTGGAAGGCGAAAAACTGTTTTTT. The encoded protein is CASRIGQLEGEKLFF. The chain carries TRBV5-1 and TRBJ1-4; the D gene is possibly TRBD1 (6 bases). Deletions cut 5 bases from V and 8 bases from J, with 19 bases between. This CDR3 contains 15 residues. CDR1 and CDR2 (germline): SGHRS, YFSETQ.

The chain combines TRBV9 with TRBJ2-1; TRBD1 might be the D (6 bases). Germline V gene data show CDR1 as SGDLS and CDR2 as YYNGEE. V lost 4 bases and J lost 8, with 13 bases in between. The CDR3 sequence is 13 residues long. The CDR3 coding sequence is TGTGCCAGCAGCCCAGGGACAATCGATGAGCAGTTCTTC. This sequence encodes CASSPGTIDEQFF.

This chain connects TRBV10-3 to TRBJ2-6; 8 bases are shared with TRBD1. With V trimmed by 7 bases and J by 0 bases, 8 bases remained unmatched. This CDR3 region has 17 residues. Germline CDR1 and CDR2: ENHRY and SYGVKD. The CDR3 coding sequence is TGTGCCATCAACCCCGGGACAGGACTCTCTGGGGCCAACGTCCTGACTTTC. It codes for CAINPGTGLSGANVLTF.

This sequence joins TRBV5-1 and TRBJ2-3; 10 nucleotides agree with TRBD2. Germline values: CDR1 SGHRS, CDR2 YFSETQ. The CDR3 is 17 residues long. Trimming took 7 bases from V and 2 from J; bases not matched to a gene: 13. The CDR3 DNA reads TGCGCCAGCGGTAAAGGACTAGCGGAGCCCTTCACAGATACGCAGTATTTT. Residues: CASGKGLAEPFTDTQYF.

Note on this clone: The junction departs from germline at one end; a sequencing error may be responsible. V usage is TRBV6-1 and J usage is TRBJ2-7, with a tentative D call TRBD1 (5 bases). CDR3 length: 16 residues. Germline V lookup: CDR1 MNHNS, CDR2 SASEGT. The DNA for the CDR3 is TGTGCCATCAGTGAGTCTAGGGGCAGGCTCATCTACGAGCAGTACTTC. Its protein product is CAISESRGRLIYEQYF.

The V call is TRBV5-1, the J call TRBJ2-1; a weak D match, TRBD2 (6 bases). In germline, CDR1 is SGHRS, CDR2 YFSETQ. The CDR3 is made up of 15 amino acids. V was clipped by 4 bases and J by 8 bases, with 19 bases between them. The CDR3 region has the DNA TGCGCCAGCAGCCCGCCACGGGACTCTATGTATGAGCAGTTCTTC. Translation gives CASSPPRDSMYEQFF.

This clone was counted a single time. The same CDR3 arises from other DNA sequences in this sample as well. This chain links TRBV6-5 with TRBJ1-1; TRBD1 agrees at 7 bases. The length of the CDR3 is 13 residues. After removal of 0 bases from V and 5 bases from J, the junction contained 0 bases not matched to a gene. The germline V gene encodes CDR1 MNHEY and CDR2 SVGAGI. CDR3 sequence (DNA): TGTGCCAGCAGTTACTCGACAGGGACTGAAGCTTTCTTT. This gives the protein CASSYSTGTEAFF.

The rearrangement links TRBV5-1 to TRBJ1-2, with 7 nucleotides matching TRBD1. Germline lookup yields CDR1 SGHRS and CDR2 YFSETQ. Losses at the gene ends were 4 bases for V and 5 bases for J; bases not matched to a gene: 11. This CDR3 has 15 amino acids. CDR3 DNA sequence: TGCGCCAGCAGCCCGGGGGACAGACCCTCGTATGGCTACACCTTC. Its translation: CASSPGDRPSYGYTF.

The chain links TRBV5-1 to TRBJ1-4; no clear D gene. Trimming pared 1 base from V and 4 bases from J, leaving 14 bases between. The germline V gene encodes CDR1 SGHRS and CDR2 YFSETQ. The CDR3 has 16 amino acids. The CDR3 bases are TGCGCCAGCAGCTTGCGAGGGTTATGGATTAATGAAAAACTGTTTTTT. As protein: CASSLRGLWINEKLFF.

J is TRBJ2-7 and V is TRBV28, with 9 positions matching TRBD2. V lost 5 bases to trimming and J lost 0 bases; unmatched junction nucleotides: 8. CDR1 and CDR2 from the germline V gene are MDHEN and SYDVKM. The CDR3 runs to 16 residues. The CDR3 DNA follows: TGTGCCAGCAGTACCCGACTAGCGGAATTCTCCTACGAGCAGTACGTC. This codes for CASSTRLAEFSYEQYV.

This clone was found a few times. The chain uses TRBV27 and TRBJ2-2, with a possible D match to TRBD1 (6 bases). The V and J ends lost 6 bases and 4 bases respectively, with 12 bases between them. CDR1 and CDR2 from the germline V gene are MNHEY and SMNVEV (reference sequence). The CDR3 covers 14 residues. Here the CDR3 DNA reads TGTGCCAGCAGATGGCAGGGGTTCACCGGGGAGCTGTTTTTT. As protein: CASRWQGFTGELFF.

The rearrangement uses TRBV4-2 and TRBJ2-7; 12 bases are a match to TRBD2. The CDR3 covers 15 residues. CDR1 and CDR2 (germline): LGHNA, YNFKEQ. V lost 1 base, J lost 3 bases, and 1 base stayed unmatched. The CDR3 DNA reads as TGTGCCAGCAGCCAAGGACTAGCGGGGGTCTACGAGCAGTACTTC. It translates to CASSQGLAGVYEQYF.

The V and J genes are TRBV7-3 and TRBJ1-1, with D possibly matching TRBD1 (6 bases). Germline values: CDR1 SGHTA, CDR2 FQGTGA. The CDR3 is made up of 14 amino acids. The ends were cut back, 3 bases at V and 7 bases at J, with 15 bases in the middle. CDR3: CASSLFPGQNEAFF. In DNA, the CDR3 is TGTGCCAGCAGCTTGTTTCCAGGACAGAATGAAGCTTTCTTT. The full variable domain, completed using reference TRBV7-3 and TRBJ1-1, is GAGVSQTPSNKVTEKGKYVELRCDPISGHTALYWYRQSLGQGPEFLIYFQGTGAADDSGLPNDRFFAVRPEGSVSTLKIQRTERGDSAVYLCASSLFPGQNEAFFGQGTRLTVV.

The CDR3 protein is CASSPGQGAYNEQFF. The CDR3, as DNA: TGTGCCAGTAGTCCAGGGCAGGGGGCATACAATGAGCAGTTCTTC. V gene TRBV19 combines with J gene TRBJ2-1, with TRBD1 matching 8 bases. Germline V gene lookup returns CDR1 LNHDA and CDR2 SQIVND (reference sequence). After removal of 5 bases from V and 4 bases from J, the junction contained 7 bases not matched to a gene. The CDR3 runs to 15 residues. The complete variable domain, with remaining parts taken from reference TRBV19 and TRBJ2-1, reads DGGITQSPKYLFRKEGQNVTLSCEQNLNHDAMYWYRQDPGQGLRLIYYSQIVNDFQKGDIAEGYSVSREKKESFPLTVTSAQKNPTAFYLCASSPGQGAYNEQFFGPGTRLTVL.